The 5 T cell receptor beta chains given below trace back to one sample, sequenced in a study of T-cell reconstitution after alpha-beta-depleted transplantation in children (dated by TCRdb to the mid-2010s). The library was produced with PCR. Sequenced on an Illumina HiSeq 2500. To normalize quantification of the TCRbeta repertoire, the TCR libraries were built with molecular barcoding that relied on unique molecular identifiers. Using fastp trimming at Q25 and MiXCR clonotype assembly, TCRdb reanalyzed the public sequencing data and kept in-frame beta chains. When rows share a CDR3 protein, they turn into one entry using the most common DNA and genes. Counted in this sample were almost 500,000 distinct CDR3 sequences; 8% to 11% of them appeared once. The ten most abundant clones make up around 2% of the sample. This sample's treatment or condition label indicates: allogeneic hematopoietic cell transplantation with graft depleted of TCRalphabeta T cells and CD19 B cells.

The source was PBMCs, collected before TCRalphabeta/CD19-depleted stem cell transplant. The source is a child aged 2 to 9 with inherited bone marrow failure, due to receive a stem cell transplant.

The chain couples TRBV2 to TRBJ2-3, with D unresolved. The V and J ends lost 5 bases and 6 bases respectively, with 9 bases between them. The V gene's germline CDR1 is SNHLY and CDR2 FYNNEI. The CDR3 is 12 residues long. The CDR3 is CASSNTVDTQYF. The CDR3 DNA sequence: TGTGCCAGCAGTAACACCGTGGATACGCAGTATTTT.

The sample holds many counts of this clonotype. The chain recombines TRBV28 with TRBJ2-3; no definite D call. CDR1 is MDHEN, CDR2 SYDVKM, per germline. Trimming removed 5 bases from V and 0 bases from J, with 15 bases in between. The CDR3 spans 16 residues. This CDR3 reads CASSPWASPSTDTQYF. The DNA of the CDR3 is TGTGCCAGCAGTCCATGGGCCTCCCCGAGCACAGATACGCAGTATTTT.

This clonotype was counted ten times or more. The J gene is TRBJ1-1, the V gene TRBV7-2; D is unresolved. This CDR3 spans 15 amino acids. The V and J ends lost 1 base and 0 bases respectively, with 9 bases between them. CDR1 is SGHTA, CDR2 FQGNSA, per germline. The CDR3 DNA sequence: TGTGCCAGCAGCTTAGTTTTTATGGTGAACACTGAAGCTTTCTTT. Its protein product is CASSLVFMVNTEAFF.

This clonotype was counted at least ten times. This rearrangement joins TRBV24-1 to TRBJ2-5; D gene uncertain. With 4 bases removed from V and 1 base from J, the gap between germline ends came to 12 bases. Germline V lookup: CDR1 KGHDR, CDR2 SFDVKD. The CDR3 is 15 residues long. CDR3 region: CATSDPGRFQETQYF. CDR3 coding DNA: TGTGCCACCAGTGACCCAGGACGTTTCCAAGAGACCCAGTACTTC.

The chain recombines TRBV6-2 or TRBV6-3 with TRBJ2-7, with D unclear. Trimming removed 2 bases at V and 4 bases at J, with 6 bases between. The germline V gene encodes CDR1 MNHEY and CDR2 SVGEGT. This CDR3 has 12 residues. Here the CDR3 DNA reads TGTGCCAGCAGTTACGGGGTGTACGAGCAGTACTTC. Translating gives CASSYGVYEQYF.